This T cell receptor (beta chain) appears in the sequencing data of a study of memory CD4+ T cells and cytomegalovirus serostatus. The protocol was immunoSEQ multiplex PCR, while the TCRdb copy is restricted to in-frame clones and leaves out a portion. The sample yields tens of thousands of clones, 70% to 85% seen once. Germline CDR1 and CDR2: MNHEY and SVGAGI. This CDR3 comprises 14 residues. V was pared by 6 bases and J by 5 bases, with 14 bases between. The sort gate was single viable CD3+CD4+CD8-CD45RO+ cells for memory CD4+ T cells. Positive selection with CD4 microbeads enriched total CD4+ T cells.

This receptor was identified in an adult in good health and CMV-seronegative. The specimen was memory CD4+ T cells from blood. The chain links TRBV6-5 to TRBJ2-1; tentative D call: TRBD1 (7 bases). The CDR3 loop reads CASRRDRINNEQFF. The CDR3 region has the DNA TGTGCCAGCAGGCGGGACAGAATTAACAATGAGCAGTTCTTC.